Listed below are T cell receptor beta chains from one sample, sequenced in a study of T cell changes during pregnancy in multiple sclerosis. Profiled with immunoSEQ multiplex PCR; TCRdb holds only in-frame clones, not every one. In the table there are about 70,000 clones, more than 85% of which are singletons. The material sequenced was peripheral blood, taken in the first trimester of pregnancy. These receptors were collected from a female donor with multiple sclerosis, enrolled in a pregnancy study. Each CDR3 is given with its conserved first and last residue. The D gene is left open where the match is weak. The size entry is marked missing in some rows and otherwise reads once, few, many or a size class.

>NA|TRBV7-3|TRBJ2-3|TRBD2
CASSPPGRTDTQYF
TGTGCCAGCAGCCCCCCCGGGAGGACAGATACGCAGTATTTT
>NA|TRBV5-5|TRBJ2-7|NA
CASSLTQGHGYEQYF
TGTGCCAGCAGCTTGACCCAGGGACATGGCTACGAGCAGTACTTC
>once|TRBV18|TRBJ2-3|TRBD1
CASSGTGGVLGTQYF
TGTGCCAGCTCCGGGACAGGGGGTGTTTTAGGTACGCAGTATTTT
>NA|TRBV27|TRBJ2-5|TRBD2
CASRGVIAGGRQETQYF
TGTGCCAGCCGGGGTGTCATAGCGGGAGGGCGGCAAGAGACCCAGTACTTC
>NA|TRBV5-4|TRBJ2-7|TRBD2
CASSRPSGTSSYEQYF
TGTGCCAGCAGCAGACCGTCCGGGACTAGCTCCTACGAGCAGTACTTC
>few|TRBV29-1|TRBJ2-7|NA
CSVPDIYGEQYF
TGCAGCGTTCCGGACATTTATGGGGAGCAGTACTTC
>NA|TRBV27|TRBJ2-1|NA
CASSLPGLLDEQFF
TGTGCCAGCAGTTTACCTGGACTACTCGATGAGCAGTTCTTC
>NA|TRBV6-6|TRBJ2-7|NA
CASSYAGTQYEQYF
TGTGCCAGCAGTTACGCCGGGACACAGTACGAGCAGTACTTC
>NA|TRBV19|TRBJ1-5|TRBD1
CASSGLRGQGSQPQHF
TGTGCCAGTAGTGGCCTCCGGGGACAGGGAAGTCAGCCCCAGCATTTT
>NA|TRBV30|TRBJ2-5|TRBD2
CAWRTSGGPETQYF
TGTGCCTGGAGGACTAGCGGGGGGCCAGAGACCCAGTACTTC
>once|TRBV5-1|TRBJ2-1|TRBD1
CASSLDRGSGDNEQFF
TGCGCCAGCAGCCTCGACAGGGGCTCTGGGGACAATGAGCAGTTCTTC
>NA|TRBV6-6|TRBJ1-1|NA
CASSYVTEAFF
TGTGCCAGCAGTTATGTAACTGAAGCTTTCTTT
>NA|TRBV19|TRBJ1-1|NA
CASSIHGWTEAFF
TGTGCCAGTAGTATCCACGGGTGGACTGAAGCTTTCTTT
>NA|TRBV2|TRBJ2-2|TRBD2
CASSLIAGLAGGELFF
TGTGCCAGCAGTCTTATTGCGGGACTAGCGGGCGGGGAGCTGTTTTTT
>NA|TRBV10-2|TRBJ1-2|NA
CASSVGQGKRQDGYTF
TGCGCCAGCAGTGTTGGCCAGGGGAAACGTCAGGATGGCTACACCTTC
>NA|TRBV27|TRBJ1-1|NA
CASSLLQGRDTEAFF
TGTGCCAGCAGTTTATTACAGGGTCGGGACACTGAAGCTTTCTTT
>NA|TRBV6-5|TRBJ2-2|TRBD1
CASRGTGNTGELFF
TGTGCCAGCAGAGGGACAGGGAACACCGGGGAGCTGTTTTTT
>NA|TRBV6-1|TRBJ1-5|NA
CASSVGLEPDSNQPQHF
TGTGCCAGCAGTGTGGGCCTTGAACCGGATAGCAATCAGCCCCAGCATTTT
>once|TRBV2|TRBJ1-2|NA
CATGQSPYYSGYTF
TGTGCCACCGGACAGTCCCCTTATTATTCTGGCTACACCTTC
>NA|TRBV2|TRBJ1-1|NA
CASSVSRQVPNTEAFF
TGTGCCAGCAGTGTTTCAAGACAGGTGCCAAACACTGAAGCTTTCTTT
>NA|TRBV5-4|TRBJ2-5|TRBD1
CASSLGQGRETQYF
TGTGCCAGCAGCTTGGGACAGGGAAGAGAGACCCAGTACTTC
>NA|TRBV6-1|TRBJ1-4|NA
CASSPGGGIEKLFF
TGTGCCAGCAGCCCGGGGGGAGGAATAGAAAAACTGTTTTTT
>NA|TRBV4-1|TRBJ1-4|TRBD1
CASSQPPDRVIEKLFF
TGCGCCAGCAGCCAACCTCCGGACAGGGTTATTGAAAAACTGTTTTTT
>NA|TRBV6-6|TRBJ1-5|TRBD1
CASKDRGEDQPQHF
TGTGCCAGCAAAGACAGGGGAGAAGATCAGCCCCAGCATTTT
>NA|TRBV6-4|TRBJ1-1|TRBD1
CASRTDRGLGEAFF
TGTGCCAGCAGGACTGACAGGGGGTTAGGTGAAGCTTTCTTT
>few|TRBV2|TRBJ1-1|NA
CASSIQGNTEAFF
TGTGCCAGCAGCATACAGGGGAACACTGAAGCTTTCTTT
>once|TRBV18|TRBJ2-4|NA
CASSPLQGPVAKNIQYF
TGTGCCAGCTCACCACTTCAGGGGCCCGTAGCCAAAAACATTCAGTACTTC